A single sample gave rise to the 9 T cell receptor beta chains below, sequenced in a study of cytomegalovirus exposure and HLA in healthy donors. The PCR ran on 60 Vbeta and 13 Jbeta primers. TCRdb's table, derived via immunoSEQ multiplex PCR, lists solely in-frame clones and lacks some. The profile shows around 300,000 clones, under 80% of them singletons. The sequenced sample was PBMCs. The receptors stem from a female donor in good health and CMV-seronegative.

This clone was recorded once. The chain recombines TRBV7-9 with TRBJ2-7; D is perhaps TRBD2 (6 bases). V lost 4 bases to trimming and J lost 0 bases, with 16 bases between them. Germline V gives CDR1 SEHNR, CDR2 FQNEAQ (reference sequence). The CDR3 covers 16 residues. In nucleotides, the CDR3 is TGTGCCAGCAGCTCCAAAGGAGCGGGCAGCTCCTACGAGCAGTACTTC. It yields the protein CASSSKGAGSSYEQYF.

The sample holds one count of this clone. The CDR3 spells CASSLGLAGGLTDTQYF. As DNA, the CDR3 is TGTGCCAGCAGCTTAGGTCTAGCGGGAGGACTCACAGATACGCAGTATTTT. The V and J genes are TRBV11-2 and TRBJ2-3, with TRBD2 identical over 11 bases. Germline CDR1 and CDR2: SGHAT and FQNNGV. The CDR3 covers 17 residues. V lost 1 base, J lost 2 bases, and 5 bases stayed unmatched.

In its sample, this clone was seen a few times. The gene calls are TRBV18 and TRBJ2-1; TRBD2 agrees at 8 bases. The junction had 4 bases not matched to a gene; V was cut back by 6 bases and J by 0 bases. Germline CDR1 is KGHSH and CDR2 is LQKENI. The CDR3 covers 15 residues. This chain's CDR3 is CASSQSGSSYNEQFF. As DNA, the CDR3 is TGTGCCAGCTCGCAGAGCGGGAGCTCCTACAATGAGCAGTTCTTC.

The chain uses TRBV5-6 and TRBJ2-3; D is perhaps TRBD2 (6 bases). Trimming shortened V by 4 bases and J by 4 bases, and 16 bases separated the two germline ends. Germline CDR1 is SGHDT and CDR2 is YYEEEE. This CDR3 has 15 residues. The CDR3 DNA is TGTGCCAGCAGCCCTCTCGGGGGAAAGGCAGATACGCAGTATTTT. This translates into CASSPLGGKADTQYF.

The chain recombines TRBV6-1 with TRBJ2-7; D gene uncertain. This CDR3 region has 13 residues. The V end was cut by 8 bases, the J end by 2 bases, with 13 bases between. CDR1 MNHNS and CDR2 SASEGT come from the germline V gene. CDR3 sequence reads: CASQTLVPYEQYF. DNA of the CDR3: TGTGCCAGCCAGACATTGGTCCCCTACGAGCAGTACTTC.

In this sample, this clone turned up a few times. This rearrangement joins TRBV2 to TRBJ1-2; 9 bases are shared with TRBD1. The germline V gene encodes CDR1 SNHLY and CDR2 FYNNEI. Trimming at V came to 9 bases and at J to 6 bases, leaving 5 bases not matched to a gene. The CDR3 extends over 12 amino acids. CDR3: CARNTGGDGYTF. The CDR3, as DNA: TGTGCCAGAAACACAGGGGGCGATGGCTACACCTTC.

This clone was counted between two and nine times. V and J are TRBV7-9 and TRBJ2-5; 7 positions match TRBD2. Germline values: CDR1 SEHNR, CDR2 FQNEAQ (reference sequence). The V gene end was trimmed by 3 bases and the J gene end by 5 bases; junction bases not matched to a gene: 9. CDR3 length: 15 residues. The CDR3 DNA reads TGTGCCAGCAGCTTTGGGGAGGGGAATAAGGAGACCCAGTACTTC. This sequence encodes CASSFGEGNKETQYF. The full variable domain, in which reference TRBV7-9 and TRBJ2-5 provide the parts outside the CDR3, is DTGVSQNPRHKITKRGQNVTFRCDPISEHNRLYWYRQTLGQGPEFLTYFQNEAQLEKSRLLSDRFSAERPKGSFSTLEIQRTEQGDSAMYLCASSFGEGNKETQYFGPGTRLLVL.

The rearrangement joins TRBV28 to TRBJ1-2; D remains unclear. This CDR3 region has 13 residues. Between the trimmed V and J ends, which lost 2 bases and 8 bases, there was a span of 12 bases. Germline lookup yields CDR1 MDHEN and CDR2 SYDVKM. The CDR3 is CASSLTAAAGYTF. CDR3 in DNA: TGTGCCAGCAGTTTAACAGCGGCAGCGGGCTACACCTTC.

The gene calls are TRBV9 and TRBJ1-5; D is ambiguous. The V gene's germline CDR1 is SGDLS and CDR2 YYNGEE. V shed 4 bases and J shed 0 bases, with 11 bases lying between them. The CDR3 has 15 amino acids. CDR3 sequence reads: CASSLGSFSNQPQHF. Written as DNA, the CDR3 is TGTGCCAGCAGCCTAGGTTCTTTTAGCAATCAGCCCCAGCATTTT. The full variable domain, rest sourced from reference TRBV9 and TRBJ1-5, is DSGVTQTPKHLITATGQRVTLRCSPRSGDLSVYWYQQSLDQGLQFLIQYYNGEERAKGNILERFSAQQFPDLHSELNLSSLELGDSALYFCASSLGSFSNQPQHFGDGTRLSIL.